The sequence of this T cell receptor (beta chain) was determined in a study of technical replicates of blood from a few donors. Profiling relied on immunoSEQ multiplex PCR, and the TCRdb table lists in-frame clones only, not all of them. The table shows around 15,000 clones, with 82% occurring only once. Germline CDR1 and CDR2: MNHEY and SMNVEV (reference sequence). CDR3 length equals 20 residues. Germline trimming cut 2 bases from V and 4 bases from J; bases unmatched to any gene: 18. This sequence originates from a human donor in good health. Some clones in this sample may be carry-over from other donors' samples. The source material was PBMCs. The V gene is TRBV27, the J gene TRBJ2-3; 10 positions agree with TRBD1. CDR3: CASSLRVARPGTGDSDTQYF. The CDR3 region has the DNA TGTGCCAGCAGTTTAAGGGTTGCCCGTCCCGGGACAGGGGATTCAGATACGCAGTATTTT.